Listed below are T cell receptor beta chains from one sample, sequenced in a study of T cells of healthy individuals. TCRdb processed the 5' RACE reads anew with MiXCR; each CDR3 protein has one entry. The sample shows around 63,000 distinct CDR3 sequences, 15% to 20% of them seen only once. Receptor source: a human donor in good health. The conserved cysteine and the conserved F or W are not part of the CDR3 here. D genes are given only for firm matches. Only some rows state a clone size, as once, few, many or a class for expanded clones.

>TRBV5-5|TRBD1|TRBJ2-1|many
ASSINRDRGWDEQF
>TRBV18|NA|TRBJ1-1|many
ASSPGRENTEAF
>TRBV11-2|NA|TRBJ2-1|NA
ASSLASNYNEQF
>TRBV27|NA|TRBJ2-5|many
ASSSRFTGYSDGETQY
>TRBV15|TRBD2|TRBJ2-3|many
ATSRDRAGSTDTQY
>TRBV7-9|NA|TRBJ2-1|NA
ASSGGAYNEQF
>TRBV6-5|NA|TRBJ1-1|many
ASRQGMAEAF
>TRBV5-1|TRBD1|TRBJ2-5|NA
ASSEGQGRETQY
>TRBV4-1|NA|TRBJ2-7|many
ASSNRLDLYEQY
>TRBV7-9|NA|TRBJ2-1|NA
ASSSQSSYNEQF
>TRBV27|NA|TRBJ2-1|NA
ASSWGDSSSYNEQF
>TRBV5-6|NA|TRBJ1-1|few
ASSLGAGRDTEAF
>TRBV28|NA|TRBJ1-5|few
AVDLLGNQPQH
>TRBV7-9|NA|TRBJ2-7|many
ASSFTQDEQY
>TRBV20-1|TRBD2|TRBJ2-5|many
SARGQRGDQETQY
>TRBV4-2|NA|TRBJ2-5|NA
ASSQDREEETQY
>TRBV10-3|TRBD1|TRBJ2-7|many
AISASGTGAYEQY
>TRBV5-1|NA|TRBJ2-7|many
ASSLEAGALYEQY
>TRBV2|NA|TRBJ2-7|many
ASTLNWDNEQY
>TRBV2|NA|TRBJ1-6|few
ASSEARLDSPLH
>TRBV28|NA|TRBJ2-3|NA
AATDPSTDTQY
>TRBV20-1|NA|TRBJ1-5|NA
SHGVPNQPQH
>TRBV10-3|NA|TRBJ1-2|many
ATSLRGYYGYT
>TRBV2|TRBD1|TRBJ2-6|NA
ASRETGGSVGANVLT
>TRBV6-6|TRBD1|TRBJ1-2|NA
ASSSRDRGTYGYT
>TRBV9|NA|TRBJ1-1|NA
ASSVGPAGAVNTEAF
>TRBV10-3|NA|TRBJ1-5|few
AIRDSLTSNQPQH
>TRBV4-2|TRBD2|TRBJ2-3|NA
ASSQSSGVADTQY
>TRBV4-2|NA|TRBJ2-7|many
ASSQDEGQAYEQY
>TRBV11-3|NA|TRBJ2-3|many
ASSAGRTDTQY
>TRBV7-2|TRBD2|TRBJ2-4|few
ASSYSGSSPSLQY
>TRBV30|NA|TRBJ1-4|NA
AWSITGMNEKLF
>TRBV6-5|TRBD2|TRBJ2-2|few
ASSYSPWSGMGGELF
>TRBV4-1|NA|TRBJ2-3|few
ASSQAAGDDTQY
>TRBV5-5|TRBD2|TRBJ2-4|NA
ASSLAEGNIQY
>TRBV12-3/TRBV12-4|NA|TRBJ1-1|many
ASSLINGGAF
>TRBV28|NA|TRBJ1-1|few
ASTTPGGGNTEAF
>TRBV5-5|NA|TRBJ2-5|NA
ASSRDPVSQETQY
>TRBV6-5|NA|TRBJ1-1|NA
ASSYSNSNTEAF
>TRBV20-1|NA|TRBJ2-3|NA
SASSASATTDTQY
>TRBV7-2|NA|TRBJ1-3|many
ASSSQNSGNTIY
>TRBV18|TRBD2|TRBJ2-4|few
ASSLAGVILAKNIQY
>TRBV6-2/TRBV6-3|TRBD2|TRBJ2-3|many
ASSYPPLRGGSDTQY
>TRBV6-1|TRBD2|TRBJ2-7|many
ASSEDYSGGNYEQY
>TRBV4-1|NA|TRBJ2-1|many
ASSPMRDPRREQF
>TRBV28|NA|TRBJ2-1|NA
ASRPSGVSYNEQF
>TRBV20-1|NA|TRBJ2-7|few
SARDLGWADEQY
>TRBV5-6|NA|TRBJ2-2|many
ASSLRGTPNTGELF
>TRBV7-2|NA|TRBJ1-5|many
ASSFGAAYSNQPQH
>TRBV6-4|NA|TRBJ2-3|few
ASSSGSHGSTQY
>TRBV20-1|TRBD2|TRBJ2-1|many
SARDERRGLAGVGAYNEQF
>TRBV20-1|NA|TRBJ2-7|NA
SARDQRGLTEQY
>TRBV20-1|NA|TRBJ1-1|NA
SARDQQGGDGTEAF
>TRBV28|NA|TRBJ1-1|many
ASSDPAGEAF